The clone carrying this T cell receptor (beta chain) showed up just a few times. The germline CDR1 and CDR2 sequences are SGHVS and FQNEAQ. Trimming at V came to 8 bases and at J to 4 bases, leaving 11 bases not matched to a gene. This CDR3 is 16 amino acids long. The data belong to a study of patients and donors after allogeneic stem cell transplantation. TCRdb reprocessed the RT-PCR reads via MiXCR and lists one record per CDR3 protein. The sample lists approximately 200,000 distinct CDR3 sequences, 13% to 15% occurring once. Sequences were obtained from blood, either unsorted or a sorted T cell fraction (not recorded which). This chain joins TRBV7-8 and TRBJ2-5; 12 nucleotides line up with TRBD1. The clonotype was recovered from a human donor who was either an allogeneic HSCT recipient or a stem cell or donor lymphocyte infusion donor (not recorded which). It is not recorded whose cells these are; they may come from a transplant donor. The CDR3 DNA is TGTGCCAGCGAAAAGGGGGGGACAGGGGGCTTAGAGACCCAGTACTTC. It specifies CASEKGGTGGLETQYF.